This T cell receptor beta chain derives from a study of shared clonotypes between healthy human individuals. The study drew its donors from healthy HIV-negative adults without recent acute infections or vaccinations. Each donor was a Caucasian adult residing in Nashville, Tennessee. CDR1 and CDR2 (germline): LNHNV, YYDKDF (reference sequence). Trimming stripped 4 bases from V and 1 base from J, with 15 bases between. The CDR3 length is 16 residues. This clone was seen many times. This sample also contains other DNA sequences that code for the same CDR3. Genomic DNA from each subset was divided evenly over several immunoSEQ plates. Methods used by the authors: ImmunoSEQ sequences covered only the junction and lacked quality scores; filtering therefore differed. Data came from immunoSEQ multiplex PCR; TCRdb stores just in-frame clones and leaves some out. V and J calls and clone size are copied from that table; D and trimming were computed from the DNA. The repertoire holds about 460,000 clones, 60% to 80% seen once, with about 11% in the top ten.

Sequencing was carried out using PBMCs. The chain uses TRBV15 and TRBJ2-3; D may correspond to TRBD1 or TRBD2 (5 bases each). The receptor was derived from a woman aged 40 to 49 in good health. Some clones in this sample may be carry-over from other donors' samples. The DNA for the CDR3 is TGTGCCACCAGCACGGGGCTAGCCTATCGCACAGATACGCAGTATTTT. Translation gives CATSTGLAYRTDTQYF.